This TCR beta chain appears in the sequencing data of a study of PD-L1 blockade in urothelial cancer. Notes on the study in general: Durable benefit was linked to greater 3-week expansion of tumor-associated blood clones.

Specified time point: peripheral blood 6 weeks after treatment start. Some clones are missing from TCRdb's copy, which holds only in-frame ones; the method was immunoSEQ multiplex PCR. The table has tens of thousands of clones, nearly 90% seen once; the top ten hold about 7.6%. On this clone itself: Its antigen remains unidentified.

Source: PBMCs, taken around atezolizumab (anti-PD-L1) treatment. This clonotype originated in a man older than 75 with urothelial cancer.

CDR3 nucleotides: TGTGCCAGCAGTTCTTCTTGGACAGCTAGCACAGATACGCAGTATTTT. This encodes CASSSSWTASTDTQYF. This chain uses TRBV6-5 with TRBJ2-3, with a weak D call TRBD1 (6 bases). The germline CDR1 and CDR2 sequences are MNHEY and SVGAGI. The CDR3 contains 16 residues. Trimming stripped 4 bases from V and 0 bases from J, with 14 bases between.